A selection of T cell receptor beta chains follows, all from one sample in a study of blood T cell repertoires in COVID-19. The protocol was immunoSEQ multiplex PCR, while the TCRdb copy is restricted to in-frame clones and leaves out a portion. The data show about 220,000 clones, with 80% to 85% seen just once and about 20% held by the top ten. The sample comprised peripheral blood. The source of these receptors is a man aged 25 to 40 with active or convalescent COVID-19. Each CDR3 is given with its conserved first and last residue. D genes are given only for firm matches. Clone sizes are given selectively: once, few, many, or a class where the clone is expanded.

>TRBV5-1|.|TRBD2|TRBJ2-5
CASTPRASGETQYF
TGCGCCAGCACCCCTCGGGCTAGCGGGGAGACCCAGTACTTC
>TRBV28|.|TRBD1|TRBJ1-5
CASSETDRAQHF
TGTGCCAGCAGTGAAACCGACAGGGCCCAGCATTTT
>TRBV27|.|.|TRBJ2-1
CASSDTGLQRNEQFF
TGTGCCAGCAGCGACACAGGGCTCCAGCGGAATGAGCAGTTCTTC
>TRBV5-6|.|TRBD1|TRBJ2-7
CASSTGQFTYEQYF
TGTGCCAGCAGCACGGGACAGTTTACCTACGAGCAGTACTTC
>TRBV30|.|.|TRBJ1-2
CAWSVGLGRGYTF
TGTGCCTGGAGTGTAGGTCTGGGGCGCGGCTACACCTTC
>TRBV4-1|.|TRBD2|TRBJ2-4
CASSKREEAKNIQYF
TGCGCCAGCAGTAAGCGGGAGGAGGCCAAAAACATTCAGTACTTC
>TRBV3-1/TRBV3-2|.|.|TRBJ2-3
CASSQDTGTQYF
TGTGCCAGCAGCCAAGATACGGGTACGCAGTATTTT
>TRBV5-1|.|.|TRBJ1-6
CASSVGSSYNSPLHF
TGCGCCAGCAGCGTAGGGAGCTCCTATAATTCACCCCTCCACTTT
>TRBV11-2|once|TRBD2|TRBJ2-1
CASSLLGPGLNNEQFF
TGTGCCAGCAGCTTATTGGGTCCGGGACTAAACAATGAGCAGTTCTTC
>TRBV4-3|.|TRBD2|TRBJ2-7
CASSQDIGAGVLEYF
TGCGCCAGCAGCCAAGATATTGGCGCGGGGGTTCTAGAGTACTTC
>TRBV10-1|.|.|TRBJ1-4
CAGTLGHDNEKLFF
TGCGCCGGGACACTGGGACACGATAATGAAAAACTGTTTTTT
>TRBV30|.|.|TRBJ2-1
CAWSVSSGYNEQFF
TGTGCCTGGAGTGTTAGTAGCGGATACAATGAGCAGTTCTTC
>TRBV10-3|.|.|TRBJ1-1
CAPTFDRLNTEAFF
TGTGCCCCTACATTCGACAGACTGAACACTGAAGCTTTCTTT
>TRBV5-1|.|TRBD2|TRBJ2-1
CASSPPGLAAYNEQFF
TGCGCCAGCAGCCCGCCCGGACTAGCGGCCTACAATGAGCAGTTCTTC
>TRBV28|.|.|TRBJ1-1
CASSLGGGYTEAFF
TGTGCCAGCAGTTTGGGGGGTGGTTACACTGAAGCTTTCTTT
>TRBV7-9|once|.|TRBJ2-5
CASSLGSTAQETQYF
TGTGCCAGCAGCTTAGGGTCCACAGCCCAAGAGACCCAGTACTTC
>TRBV27|.|TRBD2|TRBJ2-7
CASSALGAGVVHEQYF
TGTGCCAGCAGTGCCCTAGGGGCGGGAGTAGTACACGAGCAGTACTTC
>TRBV29-1|once|TRBD1|TRBJ1-4
CSGGDRGTNEKLFF
TGCAGCGGGGGGGACAGGGGAACTAATGAAAAACTGTTTTTT
>TRBV9|.|.|TRBJ2-5
CASSAGGAGQETQYF
TGTGCCAGCAGCGCAGGTGGGGCCGGCCAAGAGACCCAGTACTTC
>TRBV3-1/TRBV3-2|.|TRBD2|TRBJ2-5
CASSQDWSPGGAETQYF
TGTGCCAGCAGCCAAGATTGGAGCCCCGGGGGGGCAGAGACCCAGTACTTC
>TRBV6-5|.|.|TRBJ1-1
CASRQGEAGEAFF
TGTGCCAGCAGACAAGGGGAAGCGGGTGAAGCTTTCTTT
>TRBV25-1|.|TRBD1|TRBJ1-5
CASTGTGSNQPQHF
TGTGCCAGCACGGGGACAGGGAGCAATCAGCCCCAGCATTTT
>TRBV25-1|few|.|TRBJ2-1
CASRNRQDNEQFF
TGTGCCAGCAGGAATCGGCAGGACAATGAGCAGTTCTTC
>TRBV30|.|TRBD1|TRBJ2-4
CAWRVTPGQNIQYF
TGTGCCTGGCGTGTTACCCCGGGACAGAACATTCAGTACTTC
>TRBV27|.|TRBD2|TRBJ2-1
CATMGPSGGHSYNEQFF
TGTGCCACCATGGGGCCAAGCGGGGGGCACTCCTACAATGAGCAGTTCTTC
>TRBV7-8|.|.|TRBJ1-6
CASSLGEQSSYNSPLHF
TGTGCCAGCAGCTTAGGGGAGCAGAGCTCCTATAATTCACCCCTCCACTTT
>TRBV3-1/TRBV3-2|.|TRBD1|TRBJ1-1
CASSQGTGVTEAFF
TGTGCCAGCAGCCAAGGGACAGGGGTTACTGAAGCTTTCTTT
>TRBV6-2/TRBV6-3|.|.|TRBJ1-1
CASSYGGRVFTEAFF
TGTGCCAGCAGTTACGGGGGCAGGGTGTTCACTGAAGCTTTCTTT
>TRBV5-1|once|.|TRBJ1-3
CASSWGRAGNTIYF
TGCGCCAGCAGCTGGGGGCGCGCTGGAAACACCATATATTTT
>TRBV7-9|.|.|TRBJ2-2
CASSLGDTGELFF
TGTGCCAGCAGCTTGGGAGACACCGGGGAGCTGTTTTTT
>TRBV7-8|.|TRBD2|TRBJ2-5
CASSKNPGLAEETQYF
TGTGCCAGCAGCAAAAACCCCGGGCTAGCGGAAGAGACCCAGTACTTC
>TRBV28|.|TRBD1|TRBJ2-7
CASSLPQTGAYEQYF
TGTGCCAGCAGTTTACCACAGACAGGGGCCTACGAGCAGTACTTC
>TRBV5-8|.|.|TRBJ1-1
CASSFGTNTEAFF
TGTGCCAGCAGCTTCGGGACAAACACTGAAGCTTTCTTT
>TRBV10-2|.|.|TRBJ1-4
CASRRQQGGNEKLFF
TGCGCCAGCAGACGTCAACAGGGAGGGAATGAAAAACTGTTTTTT
>TRBV5-1|.|TRBD1|TRBJ1-2
CASSFRAGTGGRGYTF
TGCGCCAGCAGCTTCCGAGCTGGGACAGGGGGCCGTGGCTACACCTTC
>TRBV6-2/TRBV6-3|.|TRBD2|TRBJ2-5
CASSARRLTSGRGETQYF
TGTGCCAGCAGTGCCCGGCGCCTGACTAGCGGGAGAGGGGAGACCCAGTACTTC
>TRBV29-1|.|.|TRBJ2-5
CAGLANQETQYF
TGCGCGGGGCTCGCTAACCAAGAGACCCAGTACTTC
>TRBV27|.|.|TRBJ2-1
CASSSLPTEQFF
TGTGCCAGCAGTTCACTGCCGACAGAGCAGTTCTTC
>TRBV27|.|.|TRBJ1-2
CASSLSQDWGYTF
TGTGCCAGCAGTTTATCTCAGGACTGGGGCTACACCTTC
>TRBV19|.|TRBD1|TRBJ2-7
CASSTGTGTYEQYF
TGTGCCAGTAGCACCGGGACAGGGACCTACGAGCAGTACTTC
>TRBV20-1|.|TRBD2|TRBJ2-5
CSASVGGSFAETQYF
TGCAGTGCTAGTGTAGGCGGGAGCTTCGCAGAGACCCAGTACTTC
>TRBV24-1|.|.|TRBJ1-2
CATSEAGDTYGYTF
TGTGCCACCAGTGAAGCCGGGGACACCTATGGCTACACCTTC
>TRBV19|.|TRBD1|TRBJ2-3
CASSSRRTGIVDTQYF
TGTGCCAGTAGTTCCCGAAGGACAGGGATTGTAGATACGCAGTATTTT
>TRBV4-1|.|TRBD1|TRBJ1-5
CASSQGTGGITNQPQHF
TGCGCCAGCAGCCAGGGGACAGGGGGAATTACCAATCAGCCCCAGCATTTT
>TRBV7-8|.|.|TRBJ1-2
CASSFGSRGEYGYTF
TGTGCCAGCAGCTTCGGAAGTCGGGGGGAGTATGGCTACACCTTC
>TRBV5-3|.|TRBD1|TRBJ1-5
CARTRQGLNQPQHF
TGTGCCAGAACTCGACAGGGCCTAAATCAGCCCCAGCATTTT
>TRBV28|few|TRBD2|TRBJ2-1
CASSFGRRNEQFF
TGTGCCAGCAGTTTCGGGAGGCGCAATGAGCAGTTCTTC
>TRBV11-3|.|.|TRBJ2-7
CASSLDGLAGNEQYF
TGTGCCAGCAGCTTAGATGGGCTAGCTGGCAACGAGCAGTACTTC
>TRBV19|.|.|TRBJ2-4
CASSYVPAGDNIQYF
TGTGCCAGTAGTTATGTCCCAGCAGGGGACAACATTCAGTACTTC
>TRBV7-9|few|TRBD1|TRBJ1-1
CASSLGTGDTEAFF
TGTGCCAGCAGCTTAGGGACAGGCGACACTGAAGCTTTCTTT
>TRBV3-1/TRBV3-2|.|.|TRBJ1-6
CASSQVGQGPSPLHF
TGTGCCAGCAGCCAAGTTGGCCAGGGCCCCTCACCCCTCCACTTT